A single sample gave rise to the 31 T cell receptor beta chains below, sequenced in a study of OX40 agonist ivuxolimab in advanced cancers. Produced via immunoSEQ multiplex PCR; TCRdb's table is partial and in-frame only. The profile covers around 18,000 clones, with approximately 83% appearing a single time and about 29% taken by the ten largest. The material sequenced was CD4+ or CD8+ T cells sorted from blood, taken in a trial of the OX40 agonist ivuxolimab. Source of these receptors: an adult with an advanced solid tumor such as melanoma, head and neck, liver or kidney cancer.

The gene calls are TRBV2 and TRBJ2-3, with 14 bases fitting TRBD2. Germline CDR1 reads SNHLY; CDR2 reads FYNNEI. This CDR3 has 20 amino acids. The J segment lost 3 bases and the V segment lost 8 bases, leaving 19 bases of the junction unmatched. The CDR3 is CASLSGTSGRGEWGTDTQYF. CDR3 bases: TGTGCCAGCCTATCCGGGACTAGCGGGAGAGGAGAGTGGGGGACAGATACGCAGTATTTT.

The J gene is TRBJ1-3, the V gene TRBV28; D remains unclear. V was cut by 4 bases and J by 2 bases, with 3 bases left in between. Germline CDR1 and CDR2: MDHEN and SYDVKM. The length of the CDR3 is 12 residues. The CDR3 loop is CASSSPGNTIYF. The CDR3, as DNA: TGTGCCAGCAGTTCCCCTGGAAACACCATATATTTT. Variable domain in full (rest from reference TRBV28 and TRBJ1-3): DVKVTQSSRYLVKRTGEKVFLECVQDMDHENMFWYRQDPGLGLRLIYFSYDVKMKEKGDIPEGYSVSREKKERFSLILESASTNQTSMYLCASSSPGNTIYFGEGSWLTVV.

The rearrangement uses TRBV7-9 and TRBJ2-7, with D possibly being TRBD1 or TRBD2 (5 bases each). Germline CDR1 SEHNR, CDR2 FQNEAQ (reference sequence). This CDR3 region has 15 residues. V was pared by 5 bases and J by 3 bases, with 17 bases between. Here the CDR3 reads CASSQERGTFYEQYF. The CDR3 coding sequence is TGTGCCAGCAGCCAAGAGAGAGGGACCTTCTACGAGCAGTACTTC.

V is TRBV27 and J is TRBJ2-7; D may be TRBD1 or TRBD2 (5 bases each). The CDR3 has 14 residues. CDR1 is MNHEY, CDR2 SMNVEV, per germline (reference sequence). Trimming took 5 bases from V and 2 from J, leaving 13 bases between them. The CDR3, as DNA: TGTGCCAGCAGTAACCGGGACGCCACCTACGAGCAGTACTTC. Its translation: CASSNRDATYEQYF.

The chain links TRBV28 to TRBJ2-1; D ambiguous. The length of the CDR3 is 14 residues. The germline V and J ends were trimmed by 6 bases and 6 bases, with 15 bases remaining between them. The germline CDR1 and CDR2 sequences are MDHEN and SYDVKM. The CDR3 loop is CASRPPGGINEQFF. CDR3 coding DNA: TGTGCCAGCAGACCCCCGGGCGGTATCAATGAGCAGTTCTTC.

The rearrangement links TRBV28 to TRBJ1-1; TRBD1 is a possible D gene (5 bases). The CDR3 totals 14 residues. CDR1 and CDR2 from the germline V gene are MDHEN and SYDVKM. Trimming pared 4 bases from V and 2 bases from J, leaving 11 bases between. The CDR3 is CASSWGTENTEAFF. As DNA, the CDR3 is TGTGCCAGCAGTTGGGGGACGGAAAACACTGAAGCTTTCTTT.

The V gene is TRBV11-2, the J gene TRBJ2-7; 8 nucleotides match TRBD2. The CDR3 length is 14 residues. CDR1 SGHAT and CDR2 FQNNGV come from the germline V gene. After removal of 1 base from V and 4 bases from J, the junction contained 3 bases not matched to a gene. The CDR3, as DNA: TGTGCCAGCAGCTTAGGTAGCGGGGCTTACGAGCAGTACTTC. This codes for CASSLGSGAYEQYF. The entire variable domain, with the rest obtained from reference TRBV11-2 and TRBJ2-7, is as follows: EAGVAQSPRYKIIEKRQSVAFWCNPISGHATLYWYQQILGQGPKLLIQFQNNGVVDDSQLPKDRFSAERLKGVDSTLKIQPAKLEDSAVYLCASSLGSGAYEQYFGPGTRLTVT.

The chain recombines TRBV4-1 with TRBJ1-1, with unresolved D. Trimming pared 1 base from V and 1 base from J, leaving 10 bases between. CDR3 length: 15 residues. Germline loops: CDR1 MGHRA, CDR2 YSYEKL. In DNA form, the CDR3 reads TGCGCCAGCAGCCAAGCTCACCCTACGAACACTGAAGCTTTCTTT. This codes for CASSQAHPTNTEAFF.

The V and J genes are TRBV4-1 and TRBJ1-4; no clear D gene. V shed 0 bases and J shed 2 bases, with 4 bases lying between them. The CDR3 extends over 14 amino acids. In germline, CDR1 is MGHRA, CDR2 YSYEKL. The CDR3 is CASSQDGTNEKLFF. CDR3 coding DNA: TGCGCCAGCAGCCAAGATGGTACTAATGAAAAACTGTTTTTT.

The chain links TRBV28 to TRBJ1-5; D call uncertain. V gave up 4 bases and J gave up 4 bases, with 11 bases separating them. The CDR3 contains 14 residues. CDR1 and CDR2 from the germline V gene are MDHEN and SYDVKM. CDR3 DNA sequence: TGTGCCAGCAGTTCCGCCGGGGAGAATCAGCCCCAGCATTTT. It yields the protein CASSSAGENQPQHF.

The CDR3 region is CASSLGANTEAFF. For the CDR3, the DNA is TGTGCCAGCAGCTTAGGTGCGAACACTGAAGCTTTCTTT. The chain combines TRBV7-2 with TRBJ1-1; D is unresolved. The CDR3 contains 13 residues. The V gene's germline CDR1 is SGHTA and CDR2 FQGNSA. V was trimmed by 1 base and J by 1 base, leaving 4 bases between them.

The CDR3 DNA reads TGCGCCAGCACGATAGGGAACACGGATACGCAGTATTTT. Amino acids: CASTIGNTDTQYF. The chain joins TRBV5-1 to TRBJ2-3, with unresolved D. Germline loops: CDR1 SGHRS, CDR2 YFSETQ. V was trimmed by 6 bases and J by 6 bases, leaving 14 bases between them. This CDR3 has 13 amino acids.

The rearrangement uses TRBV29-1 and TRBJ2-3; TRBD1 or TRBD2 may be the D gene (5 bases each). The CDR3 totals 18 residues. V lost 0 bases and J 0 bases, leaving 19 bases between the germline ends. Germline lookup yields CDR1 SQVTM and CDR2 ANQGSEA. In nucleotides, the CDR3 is TGCAGCGTTGAAGAACACTCCGGGACCCGAGGTAGCACAGATACGCAGTATTTT. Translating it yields CSVEEHSGTRGSTDTQYF.

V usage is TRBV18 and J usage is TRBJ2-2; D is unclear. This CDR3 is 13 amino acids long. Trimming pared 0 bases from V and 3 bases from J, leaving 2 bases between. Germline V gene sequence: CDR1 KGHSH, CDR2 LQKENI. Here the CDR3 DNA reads TGTGCCAGCTCACCACCCTACACCGGGGAGCTGTTTTTT. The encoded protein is CASSPPYTGELFF.

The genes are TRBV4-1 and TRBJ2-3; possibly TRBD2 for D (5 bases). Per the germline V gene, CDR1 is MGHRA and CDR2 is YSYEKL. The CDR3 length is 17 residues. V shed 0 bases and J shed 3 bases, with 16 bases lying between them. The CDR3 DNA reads TGCGCCAGCAGCCAAGATAGAAGTGGGCTAGCAACAGATACGCAGTATTTT. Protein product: CASSQDRSGLATDTQYF.

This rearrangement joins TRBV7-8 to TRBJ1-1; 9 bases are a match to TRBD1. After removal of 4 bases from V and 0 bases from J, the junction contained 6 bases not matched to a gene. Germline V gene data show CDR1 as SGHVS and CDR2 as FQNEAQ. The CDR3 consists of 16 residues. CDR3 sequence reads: CASSYRGLNMNTEAFF. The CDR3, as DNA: TGTGCCAGCAGCTACAGGGGGCTAAACATGAACACTGAAGCTTTCTTT.

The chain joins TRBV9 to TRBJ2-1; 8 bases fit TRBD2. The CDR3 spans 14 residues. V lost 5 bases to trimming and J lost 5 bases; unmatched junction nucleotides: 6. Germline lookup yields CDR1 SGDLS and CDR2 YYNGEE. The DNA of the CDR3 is TGTGCCAGCAGGAGAGCGGGAGATCACAATGAGCAGTTCTTC. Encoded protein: CASRRAGDHNEQFF.

CDR3 loop: CASSPQGAANTGELFF. Here the CDR3 DNA reads TGTGCCAGCAGCCCCCAGGGGGCCGCGAACACCGGGGAGCTGTTTTTT. The V call is TRBV7-9, the J call TRBJ2-2; TRBD1 matches at 8 bases. The J segment lost 0 bases and the V segment lost 5 bases, leaving 5 bases of the junction unmatched. CDR1 and CDR2 from the germline V gene are SEHNR and FQNEAQ (reference sequence). This CDR3 is built from 16 residues.

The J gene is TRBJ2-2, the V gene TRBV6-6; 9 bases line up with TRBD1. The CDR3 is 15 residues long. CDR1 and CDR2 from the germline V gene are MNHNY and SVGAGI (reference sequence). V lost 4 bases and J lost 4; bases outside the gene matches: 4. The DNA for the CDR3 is TGTGCCAGCAGTTGGACAGGGGAGCCCACCGGGGAGCTGTTTTTT. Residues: CASSWTGEPTGELFF.

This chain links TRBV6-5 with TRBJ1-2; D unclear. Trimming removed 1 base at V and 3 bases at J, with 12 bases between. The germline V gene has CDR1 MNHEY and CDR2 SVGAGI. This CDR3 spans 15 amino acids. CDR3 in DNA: TGTGCCAGCAGTTACTTCCTGGGCTCGGACTATGGCTACACCTTC. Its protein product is CASSYFLGSDYGYTF.

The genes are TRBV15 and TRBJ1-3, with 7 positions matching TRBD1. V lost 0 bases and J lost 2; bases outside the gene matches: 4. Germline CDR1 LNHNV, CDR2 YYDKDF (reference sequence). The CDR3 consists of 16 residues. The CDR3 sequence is CATSRDKTGPGNTIYF. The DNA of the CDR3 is TGTGCCACCAGCAGAGATAAGACAGGGCCTGGAAACACCATATATTTT.

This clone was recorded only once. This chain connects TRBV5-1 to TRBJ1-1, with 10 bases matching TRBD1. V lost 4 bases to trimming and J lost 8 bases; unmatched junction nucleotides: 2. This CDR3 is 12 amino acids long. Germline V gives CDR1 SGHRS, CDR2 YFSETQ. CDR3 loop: CASSLTGGEAFF. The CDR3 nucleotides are TGCGCCAGCAGCCTGACAGGGGGCGAAGCTTTCTTT.

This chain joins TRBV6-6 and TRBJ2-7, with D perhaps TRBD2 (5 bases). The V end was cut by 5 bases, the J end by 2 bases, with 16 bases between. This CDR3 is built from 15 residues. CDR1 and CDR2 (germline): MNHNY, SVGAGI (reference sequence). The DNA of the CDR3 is TGTGCCAGCAGTCTTTCCCCCGACGGGGCCTACGAGCAGTACTTC. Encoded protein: CASSLSPDGAYEQYF.

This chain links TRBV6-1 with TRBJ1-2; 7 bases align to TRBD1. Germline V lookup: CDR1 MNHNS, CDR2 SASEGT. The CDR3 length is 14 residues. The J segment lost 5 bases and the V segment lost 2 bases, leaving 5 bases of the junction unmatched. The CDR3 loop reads CASSESLTGYGYTF. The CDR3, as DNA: TGTGCCAGCAGTGAATCCCTGACAGGGTATGGCTACACCTTC.

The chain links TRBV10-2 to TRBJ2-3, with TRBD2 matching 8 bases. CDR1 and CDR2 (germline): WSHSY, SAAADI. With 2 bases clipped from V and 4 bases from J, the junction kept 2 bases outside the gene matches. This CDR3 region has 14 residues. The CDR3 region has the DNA TGCGCCAGCAGTGAGGGGCGGGAGGCAGATACGCAGTATTTT. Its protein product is CASSEGREADTQYF.

The CDR3 DNA sequence: TGTGCCAGCAGCTACGGCAGGGGGGCCTACGAGCAGTACTTC. Translating gives CASSYGRGAYEQYF. V is TRBV13 and J is TRBJ2-7, with a possible D match to TRBD1 (7 bases). Germline-derived CDR1 and CDR2 are PRHDT and FYEKMQ (reference sequence). The CDR3 contains 14 residues. The germline V and J ends were trimmed by 4 bases and 2 bases, with 12 bases remaining between them.

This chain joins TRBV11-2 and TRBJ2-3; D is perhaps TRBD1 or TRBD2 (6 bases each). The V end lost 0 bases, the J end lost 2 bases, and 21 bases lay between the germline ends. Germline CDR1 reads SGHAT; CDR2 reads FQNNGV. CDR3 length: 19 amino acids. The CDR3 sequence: CASSLDPWTARRDTDTQYF. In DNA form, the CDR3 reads TGTGCCAGCAGCTTAGATCCGTGGACAGCCCGGAGGGACACAGATACGCAGTATTTT.

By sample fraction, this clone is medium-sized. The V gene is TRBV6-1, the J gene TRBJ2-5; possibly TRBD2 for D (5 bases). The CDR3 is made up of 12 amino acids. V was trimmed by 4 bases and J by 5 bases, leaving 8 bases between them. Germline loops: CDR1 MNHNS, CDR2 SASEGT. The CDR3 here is CASSVAWETQYF. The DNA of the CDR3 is TGTGCCAGCAGTGTAGCGTGGGAGACCCAGTACTTC.

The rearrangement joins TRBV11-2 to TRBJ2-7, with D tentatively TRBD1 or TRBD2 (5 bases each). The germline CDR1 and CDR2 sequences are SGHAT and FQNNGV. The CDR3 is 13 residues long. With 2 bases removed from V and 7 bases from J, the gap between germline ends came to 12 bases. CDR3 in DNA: TGTGCCAGCAGCTTACCCGGGACGGGGGAGCAGTACTTC. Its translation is CASSLPGTGEQYF. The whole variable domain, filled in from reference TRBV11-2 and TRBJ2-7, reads EAGVAQSPRYKIIEKRQSVAFWCNPISGHATLYWYQQILGQGPKLLIQFQNNGVVDDSQLPKDRFSAERLKGVDSTLKIQPAKLEDSAVYLCASSLPGTGEQYFGPGTRLTVT.

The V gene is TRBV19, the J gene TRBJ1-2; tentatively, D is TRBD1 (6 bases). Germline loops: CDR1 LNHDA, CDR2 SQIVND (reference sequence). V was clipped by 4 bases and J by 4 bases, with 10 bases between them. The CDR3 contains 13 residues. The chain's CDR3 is CASSTGGPYGYTF. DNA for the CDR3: TGTGCCAGTAGTACTGGGGGCCCCTATGGCTACACCTTC.

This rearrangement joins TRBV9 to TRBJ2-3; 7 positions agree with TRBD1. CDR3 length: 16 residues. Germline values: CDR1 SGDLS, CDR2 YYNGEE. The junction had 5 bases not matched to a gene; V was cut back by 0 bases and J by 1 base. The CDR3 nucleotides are TGTGCCAGCAGCGTAGCGAGGGGGCCGGGCACAGATACGCAGTATTTT. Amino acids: CASSVARGPGTDTQYF.